The 21 T cell receptor beta chains below were found in one sample sequenced in a study of blood T cell repertoires in COVID-19. Repertoires were generated with immunoSEQ multiplex PCR, while TCRdb's copy carries only in-frame clones and drops some. Of 55,000 to 80,000 clones listed, around four fifths are singletons. The source material was peripheral blood. These receptors were taken from an elderly woman with active or convalescent COVID-19.

The rearrangement uses TRBV9 and TRBJ2-3; 9 bases are a match to TRBD2. Germline V CDR1 and CDR2: SGDLS, YYNGEE. The CDR3 has 16 residues. V dropped 0 bases and J dropped 5; count of bases not matched to a gene: 7. Here the CDR3 DNA reads TGTGCCAGCAGCGTAGCTCCTAGCGGGATTCAAGATACGCAGTATTTT. Translation gives CASSVAPSGIQDTQYF.

V gene TRBV6-1 combines with J gene TRBJ1-1; D uncertain. Trimming cost V 5 bases and J 1 base, with 14 bases left between them. The CDR3 is 15 residues long. The germline CDR1 and CDR2 sequences are MNHNS and SASEGT. As DNA, the CDR3 is TGTGCCAGCAGTTCCCCTCGACTGGAGAACACTGAAGCTTTCTTT. Translating it yields CASSSPRLENTEAFF.

V usage is TRBV5-4 and J usage is TRBJ2-2; 12 bases match TRBD2. V was pared by 4 bases and J by 2 bases, with 6 bases of the junction left unmatched. CDR3 length equals 17 residues. The V gene's germline CDR1 is SGHNT and CDR2 YYREEE (reference sequence). CDR3 bases: TGTGCCAGCAGCACAAGGACTAGCGGGGTCAACACCGGGGAGCTGTTTTTT. This translates into CASSTRTSGVNTGELFF. The whole variable domain, filled in from reference TRBV5-4 and TRBJ2-2, reads ETGVTQSPTHLIKTRGQQVTLRCSSQSGHNTVSWYQQALGQGPQFIFQYYREEENGRGNFPPRFSGLQFPNYSSELNVNALELDDSALYLCASSTRTSGVNTGELFFGEGSRLTVL.

Worth noting for this clone: A read error may produce the germline difference seen at one junction end. The V gene is TRBV12-3 or TRBV12-4, the J gene TRBJ1-2, with unresolved D. The CDR3 runs to 13 residues. The CDR3 DNA reads TGTGCTAGCAGTTCGACGTCGGGGATTGGCTACACCTTC. This sequence encodes CASSSTSGIGYTF.

The chain recombines TRBV29-1 with TRBJ1-2, with D unclear. Germline CDR1 SQVTM, CDR2 ANQGSEA. Trimming pared 0 bases from V and 8 bases from J, leaving 19 bases between. This CDR3 has 15 residues. DNA of the CDR3: TGCAGCGTTGAAGACTTGATGGAGGTGAGGAGGGGCTACACCTTC. Its protein product is CSVEDLMEVRRGYTF. Complete variable domain (other parts from reference TRBV29-1 and TRBJ1-2): SAVISQKPSRDICQRGTSLTIQCQVDSQVTMMFWYRQQPGQSLTLIATANQGSEATYESGFVIDKFPISRPNLTFSTLTVSNMSPEDSSIYLCSVEDLMEVRRGYTFGSGTRLTVV.

The chain couples TRBV7-9 to TRBJ1-2; 9 bases are shared with TRBD1. Germline trimming cut 0 bases from V and 6 bases from J; bases unmatched to any gene: 2. CDR3 length: 14 amino acids. Germline assignment: CDR1 SEHNR and CDR2 FQNEAQ (reference sequence). The CDR3 DNA is TGTGCCAGCAGCTTAGCACAGGGGGCCCATGGCTACACCTTC. Translating gives CASSLAQGAHGYTF.

This clone showed up just once. This chain connects TRBV23-1 to TRBJ2-1; D might be TRBD2 (7 bases). TRBV23-1 has ORF status, its function being uncertain. The length of the CDR3 is 15 residues. V shed 1 base and J shed 4 bases, with 11 bases lying between them. CDR3 nucleotides: TGCGCCAGCAGTCAATTTGCGGGGGCTTACAATGAGCAGTTCTTC. As protein: CASSQFAGAYNEQFF.

This clone showed up just once. V is TRBV5-8 and J is TRBJ1-2, with D tentatively TRBD1 (5 bases). Germline CDR1 reads SGHTS; CDR2 reads YDEGEE. Between the trimmed V and J ends, which lost 2 bases and 3 bases, there was a span of 11 bases. The length of the CDR3 is 14 residues. CDR3 region: CASSFTGTDYGYTF. In nucleotides, the CDR3 is TGTGCCAGCAGCTTTACAGGAACTGACTATGGCTACACCTTC.

The V and J genes are TRBV19 and TRBJ2-5; 12 bases match TRBD1. CDR1 and CDR2 (germline): LNHDA, SQIVND (reference sequence). CDR3 length: 16 residues. V was pared by 1 base and J by 1 base, with 1 base of the junction left unmatched. In DNA, the CDR3 is TGTGCCAGTAGTATAGGGGACAGGGGGCTCCAAGAGACCCAGTACTTC. It yields the protein CASSIGDRGLQETQYF.

The sample holds one count of this clone. This chain joins TRBV7-9 and TRBJ2-1; 8 bases are shared with TRBD2. V was pared by 5 bases and J by 5 bases, with 11 bases of the junction left unmatched. Germline CDR1 SEHNR, CDR2 FQNEAQ (reference sequence). This CDR3 region has 16 residues. The CDR3 coding sequence is TGTGCCAGCAGCCCGAAATCTGGACTAGCCGACAATGAGCAGTTCTTC. It translates to CASSPKSGLADNEQFF.

This clone was seen ten or more times. This chain connects TRBV27 to TRBJ1-5; D gene uncertain. This CDR3 has 14 residues. The ends were cut back, 2 bases at V and 2 bases at J, with 7 bases in the middle. Germline loops: CDR1 MNHEY, CDR2 SMNVEV (reference sequence). CDR3 sequence: CASSLRQGNQPQHF. CDR3 nucleotide sequence: TGTGCCAGCAGTTTACGGCAGGGCAATCAGCCCCAGCATTTT.

This clone was seen once. This sequence joins TRBV25-1 and TRBJ1-2; no definite D call. Germline V CDR1 and CDR2: MGHDK, SYGVNS. The CDR3 is 11 amino acids. Trimming stripped 1 base from V and 8 bases from J, with 5 bases between. The CDR3 region has the DNA TGTGCCAGCAGTGAATTCTACGGCTACACCTTC. As protein: CASSEFYGYTF.

The chain recombines TRBV6-1 with TRBJ1-2; D remains ambiguous. Germline CDR1 reads MNHNS; CDR2 reads SASEGT. Trimming removed 0 bases at V and 8 bases at J, with 13 bases between. This CDR3 spans 14 amino acids. The CDR3 DNA sequence: TGTGCCAGCAGTGAAGCCCGAGCCTCGAGGGGCTACACCTTC. Translating it yields CASSEARASRGYTF.

V is TRBV21-1 and J is TRBJ1-6; the table's D call TRBD1 went unverified against the DNA. TRBV21-1 is reported as a pseudogene. CDR3 size: 18 residues. In DNA, the CDR3 is TGTGCCAGCAGCAAAGCAGGGGCCAGCCTTGGATATAATTCACCCCTCCACTTT. This sequence encodes CASSKAGASLGYNSPLHF.

This chain joins TRBV2 and TRBJ1-1, with 11 bases that match TRBD1. From germline, CDR1 is SNHLY and CDR2 FYNNEI. The V segment lost 6 bases and the J segment 4 bases; nucleotides outside the gene matches: 4. There are 14 residues in the CDR3. The DNA of the CDR3 is TGTGCCAGCAGGGGGACAGGGGGAGGCACTGAAGCTTTCTTT. The encoded protein is CASRGTGGGTEAFF.

This clone was picked up one time. The V gene is TRBV7-3, the J gene TRBJ2-2; D not resolved. The CDR3 is 16 residues long. The germline V gene has CDR1 SGHTA and CDR2 FQGTGA. V was pared by 5 bases and J by 1 base, with 14 bases between. The CDR3 loop reads CASSPHAVRNTGELFF. CDR3 in DNA: TGTGCCAGCAGCCCCCATGCAGTCAGGAACACCGGGGAGCTGTTTTTT. The complete variable domain, with remaining parts taken from reference TRBV7-3 and TRBJ2-2, reads GAGVSQTPSNKVTEKGKYVELRCDPISGHTALYWYRQSLGQGPEFLIYFQGTGAADDSGLPNDRFFAVRPEGSVSTLKIQRTERGDSAVYLCASSPHAVRNTGELFFGEGSRLTVL.

This clone showed up just a few times. The chain links TRBV3-1 (or the pseudogene TRBV3-2) to TRBJ2-5; TRBD2 aligns across 7 bases. The germline V gene has CDR1 LGHDT and CDR2 YNNKEL (reference sequence). This CDR3 contains 16 residues. J gave up 2 bases and V 0 bases, and 6 bases lay outside the gene matches. The CDR3 region is CASSQEASAGQETQYF. CDR3 DNA sequence: TGTGCCAGCAGCCAAGAGGCCTCAGCGGGACAAGAGACCCAGTACTTC.

The chain links TRBV6-5 to TRBJ1-2; a possible D gene is TRBD1 (5 bases). The CDR3 runs to 15 residues. CDR1 and CDR2 from the germline V gene are MNHEY and SVGAGI. The V end was cut by 6 bases, the J end by 4 bases, with 18 bases between. The CDR3 reads CASRGNFDSTYGYTF. The CDR3 coding sequence is TGTGCCAGCAGGGGGAATTTTGACAGTACCTATGGCTACACCTTC.

CDR3 DNA: TGTGCCAGTACCGAGGCGGGACGGATGAACACTGAAGCTTTCTTT. Protein: CASTEAGRMNTEAFF. The rearrangement uses TRBV19 and TRBJ1-1, with D tentatively TRBD1 (5 bases). The CDR3 is made up of 15 amino acids. From germline, CDR1 is LNHDA and CDR2 SQIVND (reference sequence). Trimming removed 7 bases from V and 0 bases from J, with 15 bases in between.

A word on this clone: The junction shows a germline mismatch at one end, possibly a read error. In nucleotides, the CDR3 is TGTGCCAGCCGGGAGGCTGAGGGCGCCGGGATCTTT. Translating gives CASREAEGAGIF. The rearrangement joins TRBV10-3 to TRBJ1-1, with no clear D. The V gene's germline CDR1 is ENHRY and CDR2 SYGVKD. The CDR3 totals 12 residues.

The chain has TRBV25-1 and TRBJ2-1, with TRBD1 matching over 7 bases. The CDR3 runs to 15 residues. Germline assignment: CDR1 MGHDK and CDR2 SYGVNS. The junction had 5 bases not matched to a gene; V was cut back by 4 bases and J by 2 bases. CDR3 region: CASSGLGQAYNEQFF. CDR3 nucleotides: TGTGCCAGCAGTGGATTAGGACAGGCCTACAATGAGCAGTTCTTC. The variable domain in full, completed from reference TRBV25-1 and TRBJ2-1, reads EADIYQTPRYLVIGTGKKITLECSQTMGHDKMYWYQQDPGMELHLIHYSYGVNSTEKGDLSSESTVSRIRTEHFPLTLESARPSHTSQYLCASSGLGQAYNEQFFGPGTRLTVL.